This entry is about one T cell receptor (beta chain). Its cognate antigen is unknown. The entry originates in a study of cytomegalovirus exposure and HLA in healthy donors. Turning to the study itself: Drawn from HLA-typed donors, approximately 85 million unique TCRs were held in an early data release.

Germline V CDR1 and CDR2: GTSNPN, SVGIG (reference sequence). The CDR3 contains 10 residues. V was pared by 3 bases and J by 11 bases, with 10 bases between. The PCR made use of 60 Vbeta and 13 Jbeta primers. In the original workflow: Some 10 million of some 80 million unique TCR beta chains were shared, per a later count. Produced via immunoSEQ multiplex PCR; TCRdb's table is partial and in-frame only. For V, J and clone size, that table is used; D and trimming come from the DNA. The table lists 40,000 to 55,000 clones, over 60% of them singletons. Findings and caveats of the study: An ancestry cluster, one associated with Asian ancestry, reportedly showed fewer N-insertions than the approximately 700-donor mean in a later analysis. HLA-A and HLA-B allele assignments for most subjects were reportedly predicted accurately using TCR beta sequences.

The chain recombines TRBV30 with TRBJ1-1; possibly TRBD1 for D (5 bases). The sequence was obtained from a man between 25 and 39 years old in good health and CMV-seropositive. The specimen sequenced was PBMCs. CDR3 residues: CAWSRVTAFF. The CDR3 bases are TGTGCCTGGAGCAGGGTGACGGCTTTCTTT.